This T cell receptor (beta chain) is from a study of blood T cell repertoires in COVID-19. Across the study: Donors in the United States, Italy and Spain gave samples during acute or convalescent COVID-19. From T cells, B-cell-depleted T cells, or PBMCs came the material, which was cDNA or gDNA.

Researchers sorted participants into cohorts using their self-reported clinical history. The V and J ends lost 5 bases and 6 bases respectively, with 19 bases between them. The CDR3 contains 15 residues. Germline V gene data show CDR1 as MNHEY and CDR2 as SVGAGI. Per the original methods: Reference gene primers were amplified, and this amplification served to estimate nucleated cell counts. Profiling relied on immunoSEQ multiplex PCR, and the TCRdb table lists in-frame clones only, not all of them. That table supplies the V and J calls and clone size; D and trimming were determined from the DNA. The sample has 140,000 to 150,000 clones, roughly 89% seen once; the top ten hold more than 4.5%. The sample holds one count of this clone.

The chain combines TRBV6-5 with TRBJ1-1; a weak D match, TRBD1 (6 bases). The sample consisted of PBMCs or T cells enriched from blood (not recorded which). This clonotype originated in a woman in her fifties or sixties who had been exposed to COVID-19. The CDR3 protein is CASSQIQGIYAEAFF. The CDR3 bases are TGTGCCAGCAGTCAGATTCAGGGGATTTACGCTGAAGCTTTCTTT.